The clone carrying this T cell receptor beta chain has a handful of counts. The antigen remains undetermined. The record originates from a study of blood T cells in healthy people across ages. Overall study findings and caveats: More naive CD4+ cells and higher diversity were found in long-lived than in aged donors.

Primers used in a second PCR of about 7 to 12 cycles were a sample-barcoded 5' primer and a J-beta primer mix. TCRdb redid the calling of the 5' RACE reads with MiXCR, one entry per CDR3 protein. This sample has about 1 million distinct CDR3 sequences, with 45% found just once. Deletions cut 6 bases from V and 6 bases from J, with 12 bases between. This CDR3 spans 13 amino acids. Sequencing input: blood. The sequence was obtained from a woman aged 60-75 years in good health. The gene calls are TRBV12-3 or TRBV12-4 and TRBJ1-5, with D possibly TRBD1 on 5 matching bases. CDR3 region: CASSPGLPQPQHF. Written as DNA, the CDR3 is TGTGCCAGCAGCCCAGGGTTGCCTCAGCCCCAGCATTTT.